This T cell receptor (beta chain) came from a study of blood T cell repertoires in COVID-19 (dated by TCRdb to 2020 to 2021). Turning to the overall study: Samples covering the acute and convalescent phases of COVID-19 were provided by collaborators in the United States, Italy and Spain. Nearly every sample came with metadata listing a de-identified subject ID, COVID-19 status, age in years and sex. The samples were drawn from two sources: the first 160 participants of the ongoing ImmuneRACE study, and 1,254 subjects contributed by 6 global collaborators. The material from the prospective study consisted of cDNA or gDNA derived from T cells, B-cell-depleted T cells, or PBMCs. HLA class I and class II types, where available, came from metadata supplied by the sample provider rather than from assay-based typing. The repertoires were made available in a free public database intended to serve as a resource for research on the immune response to SARS-CoV-2. Deeply sampled blood TCRbeta repertoires from subjects exposed to, actively infected with, or recovered from COVID-19 were included in the dataset.

Collaborating institutions collected whole blood in K2EDTA tubes following their own protocols. For TCRbeta analysis, collaborator samples were shipped as frozen whole blood, as isolated PBMCs, or as DNA extracted from either sample type. A remark on this clone: This clone's antigen is unknown. No clone much larger than this one lies a single base away; base qualities are absent.

TCRbeta CDR3 regions were amplified from genomic DNA by means of the immunoSEQ Assay, a bias-controlled multiplex PCR. On the study's bioinformatics: Within the assay, amplification of reference gene primers was used to estimate how many nucleated cells each sample contained. Sequence reads were collapsed and filtered to measure the absolute abundance of every unique TCRbeta CDR3 rearrangement. For each sample, productive Simpson clonality was calculated by taking the square root of Simpson's diversity index across productive rearrangements. Held by TCRdb, this immuneACCESS table contains in-frame sequences only and omits some clones. Under half of the omission traces to an unresolved V gene where checked; the cause of the rest is unknown. That table is the source of V, J and clone size, and D and trimming were worked out from the DNA. The sample profile shows roughly 26,000 clones; about 92% of them were found once. Together, the top ten hold around 2% of the sample.

What the research found in general, with its limitations: The quantity of clinical and demographic metadata differed by source and by participant and was supplied without curation.

Material: peripheral blood. The sequence was obtained from a human donor in a cohort sampled during active COVID-19.

The nucleotide sequence reads TGTGCCAGCAGCTTTACTAGCGGGGGGATTTACGAGCAGTACTTC. Its translation is CASSFTSGGIYEQYF. The sequence is built from TRBV7-9 and TRBJ2-7; 12 bases in between match TRBD2. V has 3 bases trimmed and J has 4 bases trimmed; junction bases matching no gene number 4. Including the terminal cysteine and phenylalanine, the CDR3 comprises 15 residues. The only DNA kept is the CDR3, 45 bases in frame from the first base. Via the germline V gene (reference sequence), CDR1 is SEHNR and CDR2 FQNEAQ. Outside the CDR3, residues come from the reference TRBV7-9 and TRBJ2-7 proteins, so the full variable domain is: DTGVSQNPRHKITKRGQNVTFRCDPISEHNRLYWYRQTLGQGPEFLTYFQNEAQLEKSRLLSDRFSAERPKGSFSTLEIQRTEQGDSAMYLCASSFTSGGIYEQYFGPGTRLTVT.